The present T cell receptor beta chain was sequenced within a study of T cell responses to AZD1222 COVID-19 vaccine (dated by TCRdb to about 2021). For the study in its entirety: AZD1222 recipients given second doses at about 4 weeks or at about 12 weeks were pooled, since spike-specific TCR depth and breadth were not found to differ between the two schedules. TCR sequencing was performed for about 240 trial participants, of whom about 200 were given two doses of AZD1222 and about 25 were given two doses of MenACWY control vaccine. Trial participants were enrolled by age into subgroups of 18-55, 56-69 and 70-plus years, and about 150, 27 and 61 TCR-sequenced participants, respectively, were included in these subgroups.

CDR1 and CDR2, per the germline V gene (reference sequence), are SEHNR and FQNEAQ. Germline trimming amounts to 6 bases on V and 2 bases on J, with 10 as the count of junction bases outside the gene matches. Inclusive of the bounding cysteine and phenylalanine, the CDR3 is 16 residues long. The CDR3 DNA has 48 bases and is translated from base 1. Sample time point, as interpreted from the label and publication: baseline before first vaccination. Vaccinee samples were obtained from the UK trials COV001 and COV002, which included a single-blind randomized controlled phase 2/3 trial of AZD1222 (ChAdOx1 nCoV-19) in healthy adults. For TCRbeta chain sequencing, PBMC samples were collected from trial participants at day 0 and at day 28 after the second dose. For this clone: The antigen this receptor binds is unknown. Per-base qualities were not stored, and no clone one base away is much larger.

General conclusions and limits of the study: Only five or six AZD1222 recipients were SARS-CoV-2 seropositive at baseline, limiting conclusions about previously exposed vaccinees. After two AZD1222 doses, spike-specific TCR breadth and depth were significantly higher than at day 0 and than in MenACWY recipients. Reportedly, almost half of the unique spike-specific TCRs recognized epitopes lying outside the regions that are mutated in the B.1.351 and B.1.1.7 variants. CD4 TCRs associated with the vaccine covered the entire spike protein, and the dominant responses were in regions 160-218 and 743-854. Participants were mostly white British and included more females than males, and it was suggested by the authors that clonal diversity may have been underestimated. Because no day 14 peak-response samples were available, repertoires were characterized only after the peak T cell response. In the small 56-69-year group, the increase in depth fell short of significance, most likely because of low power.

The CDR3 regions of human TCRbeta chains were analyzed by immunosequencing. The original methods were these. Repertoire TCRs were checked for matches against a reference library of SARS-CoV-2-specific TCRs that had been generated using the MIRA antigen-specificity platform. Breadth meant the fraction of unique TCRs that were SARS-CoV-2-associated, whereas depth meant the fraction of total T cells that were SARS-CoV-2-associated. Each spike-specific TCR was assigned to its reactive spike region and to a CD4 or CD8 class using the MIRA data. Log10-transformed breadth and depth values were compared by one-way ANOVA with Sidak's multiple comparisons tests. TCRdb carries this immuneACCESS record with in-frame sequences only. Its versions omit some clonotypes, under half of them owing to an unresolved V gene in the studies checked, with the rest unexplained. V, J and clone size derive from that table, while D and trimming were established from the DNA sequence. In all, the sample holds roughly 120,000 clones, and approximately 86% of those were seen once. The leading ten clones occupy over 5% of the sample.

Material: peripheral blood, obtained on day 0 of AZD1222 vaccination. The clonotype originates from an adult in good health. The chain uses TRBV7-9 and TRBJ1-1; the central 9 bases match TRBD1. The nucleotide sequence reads TGTGCCAGCAGTCGACCAGGGACAGGGTTCAACACTGAAGCTTTCTTT. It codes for CASSRPGTGFNTEAFF.